These T cell receptor beta chains were read from a single sample in a study of post-analysis software for immune sequencing data. TCRdb analysed the PCR reads with MiXCR anew, one entry per CDR3 protein. The data contain approximately 460,000 distinct CDR3 sequences, around 40% of them seen just once; the ten biggest clones take up about an eighth. Sequencing was carried out using blood. These TCRs come from a girl aged 5-17 years with multiple sclerosis. The CDR3 runs from the conserved cysteine through the conserved F or W.

V,J,CDR3
TRBV11-2,TRBJ2-2,CASSLDGGKNTGELFF
TRBV19,TRBJ2-1,CASSVLAGVSYNEQFF
TRBV4-1,TRBJ2-1,CASSPLVDLEQFF
TRBV6-5,TRBJ1-1,CASRTGVTEAFF
TRBV5-1,TRBJ2-1,CASSLRVARSSSYNEQFF
TRBV28,TRBJ2-3,CASQTDTSTDTQYF
TRBV5-6,TRBJ2-5,CASNLGRQETQYF
TRBV20-1,TRBJ2-1,CSAPGALAAYNEQFF
TRBV4-3,-,CASSQDREQGRTGMYEQYF
TRBV11-2,TRBJ2-7,CASSPDSASYEQYF
TRBV6-5,TRBJ2-7,CAGSQRDSSYGQYF
TRBV9,TRBJ1-2,CASSVSPRAYGYTF
TRBV29-1,TRBJ2-1,CSVEQINEQFF
TRBV7-6,TRBJ2-1,CASSKIPGQGSDEQFF
TRBV5-6,TRBJ2-1,CASSWTRVANNEQFF
TRBV5-6,TRBJ2-5,CASSYLSGGETQYF
TRBV11-2,TRBJ2-7,CASSRTSGSLTYEQYF
TRBV7-2,TRBJ2-1,CASSLGGDRRNEQFF
TRBV6-1,TRBJ1-2,CASSESGRGDGYTF
TRBV7-6,TRBJ2-7,CASSLDRDRGHEQYF
TRBV7-9,TRBJ1-5,CASSLGFNQPQHF
TRBV20-1,TRBJ2-3,CSARDSGGTDTQYF
TRBV9,TRBJ1-2,CASSVSPPGPGQGYLSYGYTF
TRBV15,TRBJ2-4,CATRNVSKNIQYF
TRBV5-1,TRBJ1-2,CASSSHGAPGYGYTF
TRBV12-3/TRBV12-4,TRBJ2-7,CASSQGQGLEYF